This T cell receptor beta chain was documented in a study of blood T cell repertoires in COVID-19. V shed 6 bases and J 0 bases; nucleotides not matched to a gene: 5. The CDR3 runs 15 residues. The germline CDR1 and CDR2 sequences are MGHRA and YSYEKL. Measured with immunoSEQ multiplex PCR; TCRdb has only the in-frame clones, and not every one. The sample shows about 110,000 clones, 75% to 90% of them seen only once. The TCR sequence derives from a woman aged 80 or over with acute or convalescent COVID-19. The sequencing input was peripheral blood. The chain employs TRBV4-1 and TRBJ2-3; 8 nucleotides line up with TRBD1. The CDR3 reads CASSNRGTSTDTQYF. Here the CDR3 DNA reads TGCGCCAGCAGTAACAGGGGGACGAGCACAGATACGCAGTATTTT.